A single sample gave rise to the 31 T cell receptor beta chains below, sequenced in a study of blood T cell repertoires in COVID-19. The assay was immunoSEQ multiplex PCR, and TCRdb's table has in-frame clones only and misses some. The sample has some 350,000 clones, 70% to 90% seen once; the top ten hold 3%. The sample consisted of peripheral blood. These receptors were collected from a human donor in a cohort sampled during active COVID-19.

This chain links TRBV2 with TRBJ2-3; 7 bases align to TRBD2. This CDR3 has 16 amino acids. After removal of 6 bases from V and 3 bases from J, the junction contained 12 bases not matched to a gene. From germline, CDR1 is SNHLY and CDR2 FYNNEI. The CDR3 DNA sequence: TGTGCCAGCAGCTCCTTGCGGGAGTCGGGAACAGATACGCAGTATTTT. Amino acid sequence: CASSSLRESGTDTQYF.

J is TRBJ2-1 and V is TRBV29-1; D is ambiguous. The CDR3 contains 15 residues. Per the germline V gene, CDR1 is SQVTM and CDR2 is ANQGSEA. V lost 1 base and J 4 bases, leaving 14 bases between the germline ends. This CDR3 reads CSVEGSLGPYNEQFF. In DNA, the CDR3 is TGCAGCGTTGAAGGGTCCCTGGGCCCTTACAATGAGCAGTTCTTC.

The chain has TRBV27 and TRBJ2-3; possible D gene TRBD1, 6 bases. Germline V lookup: CDR1 MNHEY, CDR2 SMNVEV (reference sequence). V lost 9 bases to trimming and J lost 2 bases, with 21 bases between them. The CDR3 consists of 16 residues. CDR3 coding DNA: TGTGCCAGGCACCTCAGGGGTGGGCCCTTCACAGATACGCAGTATTTT. Translating it yields CARHLRGGPFTDTQYF.

This chain connects TRBV11-2 to TRBJ2-2; 9 bases match TRBD2. This CDR3 comprises 17 residues. The germline gives CDR1 SGHAT, CDR2 FQNNGV. The J segment lost 4 bases and the V segment lost 0 bases, leaving 6 bases of the junction unmatched. CDR3 residues: CASSLDLAGETTGELFF. CDR3 DNA: TGTGCCAGCAGCTTAGATTTAGCGGGAGAGACCACCGGGGAGCTGTTTTTT.

V gene TRBV12-3 or TRBV12-4 combines with J gene TRBJ2-1, with D possibly being TRBD1 (5 bases). V lost 0 bases to trimming and J lost 7 bases, with 7 bases between them. This CDR3 comprises 13 residues. The CDR3 nucleotides read TGTGCCAGCAGTTTAGCGGGGCCGAATGAGCAGTTCTTC. It encodes CASSLAGPNEQFF.

This sequence joins TRBV9 and TRBJ2-5; D is possibly TRBD1 (6 bases). Trimming removed 4 bases from V and 8 bases from J, with 24 bases in between. This CDR3 has 16 residues. Germline CDR1 reads SGDLS; CDR2 reads YYNGEE. CDR3 loop: CASSFGQPPSKGTQYF. Here the CDR3 DNA reads TGTGCCAGCAGCTTTGGACAGCCACCGTCGAAAGGTACCCAGTACTTC.

Points on this clone: Other DNA sequences in the sample encode the same CDR3. This chain uses TRBV6-5 with TRBJ2-7; 9 bases map to TRBD1. The CDR3 consists of 15 residues. The germline CDR1 and CDR2 sequences are MNHEY and SVGAGI. V was pared by 0 bases and J by 4 bases, with 4 bases of the junction left unmatched. The CDR3 region is CASSYSGQGSYEQYF. The CDR3 DNA follows: TGTGCCAGCAGTTACTCCGGACAGGGGTCGTACGAGCAGTACTTC.

CDR3 amino acids: CASRIVTSGTGSSRSNTEAFF. In DNA form, the CDR3 reads TGTGCCAGCAGAATCGTGACATCCGGGACAGGGAGTTCGCGGTCGAACACTGAAGCTTTCTTT. This chain links TRBV28 with TRBJ1-1; TRBD1 aligns across 9 bases. The CDR3 has 21 residues. Unmatched junction bases numbered 24, after V lost 6 bases and J lost 1 base. The V gene's germline CDR1 is MDHEN and CDR2 SYDVKM.

The chain employs TRBV12-3 or TRBV12-4 and TRBJ1-2; the D is unclear. The CDR3 extends over 13 amino acids. V was cut by 2 bases and J by 4 bases, with 8 bases left in between. The CDR3 region has the DNA TGTGCCAGCAGTTTAACCGCGGGCTATGGCTACACCTTC. Translating it yields CASSLTAGYGYTF.

The chain couples TRBV11-2 to TRBJ1-1, with a possible D match to TRBD1 (6 bases). The CDR3 is made up of 16 amino acids. In germline, CDR1 is SGHAT, CDR2 FQNNGV. Trimming pared 1 base from V and 0 bases from J, leaving 12 bases between. This chain's CDR3 is CASSLVAGVMNTEAFF. The DNA of the CDR3 is TGTGCCAGCAGCTTAGTTGCAGGGGTGATGAACACTGAAGCTTTCTTT.

The chain employs TRBV14 and TRBJ2-3; D unresolved. The CDR3 totals 17 residues. CDR1 and CDR2 from the germline V gene are SGHDN and FVKESK. The ends were cut back, 4 bases at V and 2 bases at J, with 19 bases in the middle. Here the CDR3 DNA reads TGTGCCAGCAGCCCATTCTCACTGGCCAGGCACACAGATACGCAGTATTTT. Encoded protein: CASSPFSLARHTDTQYF.

The chain recombines TRBV15 with TRBJ2-4; weak D call: TRBD2 (7 bases). The V end lost 3 bases, the J end lost 0 bases, and 12 bases lay between the germline ends. This CDR3 spans 16 amino acids. CDR1 is LNHNV, CDR2 YYDKDF, per germline (reference sequence). The DNA of the CDR3 is TGTGCCACCAGCAGGGGGGGGGCGGTAGCCAAAAACATTCAGTACTTC. Its translation: CATSRGGAVAKNIQYF.

The CDR3 region has the DNA TGTGCCAGCAGTGAAGGGGGGCTAGCGGGTCAAGAGACCCAGTACTTC. This codes for CASSEGGLAGQETQYF. The chain joins TRBV6-1 to TRBJ2-5; TRBD2 agrees at 8 bases. The V gene end was trimmed by 1 base and the J gene end by 2 bases; junction bases not matched to a gene: 6. CDR3 length equals 16 residues. Germline lookup yields CDR1 MNHNS and CDR2 SASEGT.

This clone has more than one count but fewer than ten. The rearrangement uses TRBV18 and TRBJ2-7; no clear D. This CDR3 has 15 residues. The V and J ends lost 3 bases and 0 bases respectively, with 12 bases between them. The germline gives CDR1 KGHSH, CDR2 LQKENI. CDR3 residues: CASSPRLAGSYEQYF. The CDR3 bases are TGTGCCAGCTCACCCCGATTAGCCGGCTCCTACGAGCAGTACTTC.

This clone has a single count. This sequence joins TRBV9 and TRBJ2-1; 8 bases are a match to TRBD2. Trimming removed 0 bases from V and 7 bases from J; junction bases left unmatched: 6. Germline CDR1 reads SGDLS; CDR2 reads YYNGEE. This CDR3 is 15 amino acids long. The CDR3 sequence is CASSVVSGGVNEQFF. The CDR3 coding sequence is TGTGCCAGCAGCGTAGTCAGCGGGGGTGTGAATGAGCAGTTCTTC.

The V gene is TRBV6-5, the J gene TRBJ2-5; possibly TRBD1 for D (5 bases). Germline loops: CDR1 MNHEY, CDR2 SVGAGI. The length of the CDR3 is 15 residues. V was shortened by 6 bases and J by 2 bases, with 16 bases between the two germline ends. The CDR3 sequence: CASSYDRYSQETQYF. CDR3 DNA sequence: TGTGCCAGCAGCTATGACAGATACTCACAAGAGACCCAGTACTTC.

V and J are TRBV18 and TRBJ2-1; D not resolved. The CDR3 sequence is 16 residues long. V was clipped by 3 bases and J by 2 bases, with 14 bases between them. CDR1 and CDR2 from the germline V gene are KGHSH and LQKENI. The CDR3 protein is CASSPTTRYAYNEQFF. Written as DNA, the CDR3 is TGTGCCAGCTCACCCACGACGAGGTACGCCTACAATGAGCAGTTCTTC.

The chain is built from TRBV19 and TRBJ2-1, with D possibly being TRBD2 (6 bases). Germline CDR1 is LNHDA and CDR2 is SQIVND (reference sequence). Trimming stripped 6 bases from V and 6 bases from J, with 12 bases between. This CDR3 comprises 13 residues. The CDR3 coding sequence is TGTGCCAGTAGAAACGGGGGACCCAATGAGCAGTTCTTC. Protein product: CASRNGGPNEQFF.

V gene TRBV30 combines with J gene TRBJ1-4; D is perhaps TRBD1 (5 bases). The CDR3 runs to 13 residues. With 1 base removed from V and 7 bases from J, the gap between germline ends came to 10 bases. The V gene's germline CDR1 is GTSNPN and CDR2 SVGIG (reference sequence). CDR3 DNA: TGTGCCTGGAGTGCGGGGGGTGGTGAAAAACTGTTTTTT. It yields the protein CAWSAGGGEKLFF.

The chain links TRBV19 to TRBJ2-5; 11 nucleotides agree with TRBD1. V trimming: 5 bases; J trimming: 5 bases; junction bases outside the gene matches: 10. Germline V gene data show CDR1 as LNHDA and CDR2 as SQIVND (reference sequence). The CDR3 is 16 residues long. The CDR3 region is CASSDGTGGVLETQYF. Written as DNA, the CDR3 is TGTGCCAGTAGTGACGGGACAGGGGGGGTCCTGGAGACCCAGTACTTC.

V usage is TRBV5-8 and J usage is TRBJ2-5; 16 bases are shared with TRBD2. Trimming removed 3 bases from V and 5 bases from J; junction bases left unmatched: 4. CDR1 is SGHTS, CDR2 YDEGEE, per germline. This CDR3 is built from 16 residues. The CDR3 spells CASSWGLAGGPETQYF. Here the CDR3 DNA reads TGTGCCAGCAGCTGGGGACTAGCGGGAGGGCCCGAGACCCAGTACTTC.

This clone was recorded a few times. This chain connects TRBV6-4 to TRBJ2-1; 10 positions agree with TRBD2. The CDR3 is 15 amino acids. V was clipped by 3 bases and J by 5 bases; unmatched bases: 4. Germline V CDR1 and CDR2: MRHNA, SNTAGT. This chain's CDR3 is CASSETAGGNNEQFF. The CDR3, as DNA: TGTGCCAGCAGTGAGACAGCGGGAGGGAACAATGAGCAGTTCTTC.

This sequence joins TRBV20-1 and TRBJ2-5; D uncertain. From germline, CDR1 is DFQATT and CDR2 SNEGSKA (reference sequence). This CDR3 spans 11 amino acids. Trimming took off 4 bases at V and 2 bases at J, with 5 bases between the two ends. In DNA form, the CDR3 reads TGCAGTGCTAAATCACAAGAGACCCAGTACTTC. It is translated as CSAKSQETQYF.

This chain connects TRBV25-1 to TRBJ2-5; 9 bases line up with TRBD1. V was clipped by 5 bases and J by 1 base; unmatched bases: 5. The CDR3 totals 15 residues. Germline CDR1 reads MGHDK; CDR2 reads SYGVNS. CDR3 sequence reads: CASSFPGQGQETQYF. In DNA, the CDR3 is TGTGCCAGCAGTTTTCCGGGACAGGGCCAAGAGACCCAGTACTTC.

In its sample, this clone was seen a few times. This sequence joins TRBV25-1 and TRBJ2-5; 9 nucleotides line up with TRBD2. V gave up 4 bases and J gave up 5 bases; unmatched junction bases: 5. This CDR3 region has 14 residues. From germline, CDR1 is MGHDK and CDR2 SYGVNS. The CDR3 spells CASSAPSGVETQYF. The CDR3 coding sequence is TGTGCCAGCAGTGCCCCTAGCGGGGTTGAGACCCAGTACTTC.

This clone was seen more than once but under ten times. The chain uses TRBV4-1 and TRBJ2-3; 7 bases agree with TRBD2. This CDR3 is built from 16 residues. Per the germline V gene, CDR1 is MGHRA and CDR2 is YSYEKL. After removal of 0 bases from V and 7 bases from J, the junction contained 10 bases not matched to a gene. The DNA for the CDR3 is TGCGCCAGCAGCCAAGATAGACTAGCCCGGAGGCATACGCAGTATTTT. It specifies CASSQDRLARRHTQYF.

The V gene is TRBV14, the J gene TRBJ2-3, with 7 bases lining up with TRBD1. CDR3 length equals 14 residues. The V gene's germline CDR1 is SGHDN and CDR2 FVKESK. J lost 8 bases, V lost 0 bases, and 5 bases had no gene match. The CDR3 is CASSQELAGGTQYF. In DNA, the CDR3 is TGTGCCAGCAGCCAAGAATTAGCAGGGGGTACGCAGTATTTT.

The chain uses TRBV4-1 and TRBJ2-6, with TRBD1 matching over 11 bases. There are 21 residues in the CDR3. Germline trimming cut 1 base from V and 1 base from J; bases unmatched to any gene: 12. Germline V gene sequence: CDR1 MGHRA, CDR2 YSYEKL. CDR3 protein: CASSQGGPGQGARSGANVLTF. CDR3 sequence (DNA): TGCGCCAGCAGCCAAGGGGGCCCTGGACAGGGGGCCAGGTCTGGGGCCAACGTCCTGACTTTC.

This clone was detected ten times or more. The rearrangement uses TRBV5-5 and TRBJ1-1; D not resolved. CDR1 is SGHKS, CDR2 YYEKEE, per germline (reference sequence). The V end was cut by 4 bases, the J end by 0 bases, with 10 bases between. The CDR3 contains 14 residues. The CDR3 protein is CASSATEMNTEAFF. CDR3 coding DNA: TGTGCCAGCAGCGCGACTGAAATGAACACTGAAGCTTTCTTT.

The chain joins TRBV29-1 to TRBJ2-3; D gene unclear. This CDR3 has 13 residues. V lost 0 bases to trimming and J lost 0 bases, with 4 bases between them. The germline CDR1 and CDR2 sequences are SQVTM and ANQGSEA. CDR3 bases: TGCAGCGTTGAAGAGACTAGCACAGATACGCAGTATTTT. Its protein is CSVEETSTDTQYF.

The CDR3 DNA sequence: TGTGCCATCAGTGAGCTGGCGGATCCACGGTGTACTGAAGCTTTCTTT. It encodes CAISELADPRCTEAFF. V and J are TRBV10-3 and TRBJ1-1; the D is unclear. Per germline, CDR1 ENHRY and CDR2 SYGVKD. Trimming pared 2 bases from V and 5 bases from J, leaving 18 bases between. The CDR3 is 16 residues long.